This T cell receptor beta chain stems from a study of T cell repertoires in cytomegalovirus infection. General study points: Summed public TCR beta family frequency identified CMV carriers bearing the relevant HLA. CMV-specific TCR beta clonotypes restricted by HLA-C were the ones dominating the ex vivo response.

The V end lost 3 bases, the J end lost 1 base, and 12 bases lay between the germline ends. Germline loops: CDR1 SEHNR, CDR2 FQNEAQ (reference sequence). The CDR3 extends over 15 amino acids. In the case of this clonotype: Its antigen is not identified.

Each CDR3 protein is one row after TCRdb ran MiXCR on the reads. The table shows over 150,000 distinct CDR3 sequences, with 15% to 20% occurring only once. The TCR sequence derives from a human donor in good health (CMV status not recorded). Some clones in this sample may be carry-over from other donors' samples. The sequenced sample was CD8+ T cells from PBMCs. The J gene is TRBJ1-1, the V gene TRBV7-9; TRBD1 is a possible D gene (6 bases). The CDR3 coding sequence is TGTGCCAGCAGCTTCAGGGGTGGAAGGAACACTGAAGCTTTCTTT. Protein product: CASSFRGGRNTEAFF.